This TCR beta chain was obtained from a study of blood T cell repertoires in COVID-19. Across the study: The cDNA or gDNA used as material had been derived from T cells, B-cell-depleted T cells, or PBMCs.

Authors' analysis steps: Using reference gene primer amplification, nucleated cell counts were estimated. The table came from immunoSEQ multiplex PCR; TCRdb's copy has only in-frame clones and leaves some out. The V and J calls and clone size come from that table; D and trimming were worked out from the DNA. This sample has 150,000 to 200,000 clones, with 90% to 95% found just once. CDR1 is KGHDR and CDR2 is SFDVKD in the germline V gene. This CDR3 comprises 12 residues. Trimming stripped 9 bases from V and 5 bases from J, with 10 bases between. The sample taken for sequencing was peripheral blood. V and J are TRBV24-1 and TRBJ2-1; weak D call: TRBD1 (5 bases). The sequence was obtained from a woman aged 45-59 years with acute or convalescent COVID-19. The CDR3 reads CATVDSNNEQFF. CDR3 DNA sequence: TGTGCCACCGTTGACAGCAACAATGAGCAGTTCTTC.